Below are 20 T cell receptor beta chains sequenced from a single sample in a study of blood T cell repertoires in COVID-19. Generated by immunoSEQ multiplex PCR, the TCRdb table keeps only in-frame clones and is missing some. The sample lists 55,000 to 70,000 clones; roughly 90% were seen once. The sequenced material came from peripheral blood. The receptors originated from a man between 40 and 49 years old with COVID-19, enrolled during active disease.

This sequence joins TRBV5-1 and TRBJ2-1; TRBD1 might be the D (5 bases). V lost 0 bases and J lost 5, with 12 bases in between. CDR3 length equals 15 residues. In germline, CDR1 is SGHRS, CDR2 YFSETQ. CDR3 residues: CASSLGQTINNEQFF. DNA for the CDR3: TGCGCCAGCAGCTTGGGACAGACAATTAACAATGAGCAGTTCTTC.

V gene TRBV7-2 combines with J gene TRBJ1-4; TRBD1 matches 10 bases. The germline gives CDR1 SGHTA, CDR2 FQGNSA. The CDR3 contains 16 residues. With 0 bases clipped from V and 5 bases from J, the junction kept 3 bases outside the gene matches. DNA of the CDR3: TGTGCCAGCAGCTTAGCCCCGGGACAGGGGAATGAAAAACTGTTTTTT. As protein: CASSLAPGQGNEKLFF.

The chain employs TRBV5-1 and TRBJ1-2, with 8 bases that match TRBD1. CDR1 SGHRS and CDR2 YFSETQ come from the germline V gene. The CDR3 totals 16 residues. V gave up 4 bases and J gave up 5 bases; unmatched junction bases: 13. The CDR3 nucleotides are TGCGCCAGCAGCGCCGGACAGGGCGCCCCCGCGTATGGCTACACCTTC. It yields the protein CASSAGQGAPAYGYTF. Together with reference TRBV5-1 and TRBJ1-2, the CDR3 gives the full variable domain: KAGVTQTPRYLIKTRGQQVTLSCSPISGHRSVSWYQQTPGQGLQFLFEYFSETQRNKGNFPGRFSGRQFSNSRSEMNVSTLELGDSALYLCASSAGQGAPAYGYTFGSGTRLTVV.

The chain employs TRBV5-1 and TRBJ2-3; possible D gene TRBD2, 6 bases. The CDR3 is made up of 14 amino acids. Trimming shortened V by 4 bases and J by 2 bases, and 11 bases separated the two germline ends. Germline values: CDR1 SGHRS, CDR2 YFSETQ. The CDR3 reads CASSAGTDTDTQYF. CDR3 DNA sequence: TGCGCCAGCAGCGCGGGGACGGACACAGATACGCAGTATTTT.

This chain links TRBV7-2 with TRBJ1-3, with D unclear. The germline CDR1 and CDR2 sequences are SGHTA and FQGNSA. The V gene lost 6 bases and the J gene lost 2 bases, with 8 bases spanning the gap. The CDR3 has 13 residues. The CDR3 nucleotides read TGTGCCAGCAGACGGTCCACTGGAAACACCATATATTTT. This sequence encodes CASRRSTGNTIYF. Combining the CDR3 with reference TRBV7-2 and TRBJ1-3 gives the whole variable domain GAGVSQSPSNKVTEKGKDVELRCDPISGHTALYWYRQSLGQGLEFLIYFQGNSAPDKSGLPSDRFSAERTGGSVSTLTIQRTQQEDSAVYLCASRRSTGNTIYFGEGSWLTVV.

The chain links TRBV6-5 to TRBJ1-6; perhaps TRBD1 as D (5 bases). In germline, CDR1 is MNHEY, CDR2 SVGAGI. V was cut by 8 bases and J by 5 bases, with 10 bases left in between. The CDR3 has 13 amino acids. CDR3 coding DNA: TGTGCCAGCCAGGGTATTCATAATTCACCCCTCCACTTT. It codes for CASQGIHNSPLHF.

The chain has TRBV3-1 (or the pseudogene TRBV3-2) and TRBJ2-2; 10 nucleotides align to TRBD1. The V segment lost 4 bases and the J segment 2 bases; nucleotides outside the gene matches: 7. The CDR3 spans 17 residues. Germline V gene data show CDR1 as LGHDT and CDR2 as YNNKEL (reference sequence). The CDR3 sequence is CASSLSGQGVNTGELFF. The CDR3 DNA reads TGTGCCAGCAGCCTGTCCGGACAGGGGGTCAACACCGGGGAGCTGTTTTTT.

This chain joins TRBV27 and TRBJ2-3; TRBD2 is a possible D gene (6 bases). The V gene's germline CDR1 is MNHEY and CDR2 SMNVEV (reference sequence). This CDR3 region has 13 residues. V was pared by 10 bases and J by 1 base, with 12 bases between. CDR3 protein: CATGTGGTDTQYF. The CDR3 nucleotides read TGTGCCACCGGGACGGGAGGCACAGATACGCAGTATTTT.

The chain has TRBV27 and TRBJ1-2; TRBD1 aligns across 8 bases. Germline assignment: CDR1 MNHEY and CDR2 SMNVEV (reference sequence). This CDR3 spans 15 amino acids. V was pared by 6 bases and J by 0 bases, with 6 bases of the junction left unmatched. CDR3 residues: CASRMGQAANYGYTF. CDR3 bases: TGTGCCAGCAGAATGGGACAGGCAGCTAACTATGGCTACACCTTC.

The V call is TRBV4-1, the J call TRBJ2-7, with 7 bases that match TRBD2. The CDR3 is 16 residues long. Trimming at V came to 3 bases and at J to 3 bases, leaving 11 bases not matched to a gene. The V gene's germline CDR1 is MGHRA and CDR2 YSYEKL. The CDR3 reads CASSHPGPPGGYEQYF. The DNA of the CDR3 is TGCGCCAGCAGCCACCCCGGGCCCCCGGGGGGCTACGAGCAGTACTTC.

The gene calls are TRBV2 and TRBJ2-5, with TRBD1 matching over 11 bases. The CDR3 totals 15 residues. Germline V lookup: CDR1 SNHLY, CDR2 FYNNEI. Trimming at V came to 3 bases and at J to 5 bases, leaving 5 bases not matched to a gene. The CDR3 sequence is CASSDLGQGVETQYF. The CDR3 nucleotides read TGTGCCAGCAGTGACCTGGGACAGGGGGTGGAGACCCAGTACTTC.

V is TRBV9 and J is TRBJ2-7; maybe TRBD1 (7 bases). The CDR3 covers 16 residues. V lost 6 bases, J lost 4 bases, and 23 bases lay in between. Germline V gene data show CDR1 as SGDLS and CDR2 as YYNGEE. The CDR3 loop is CASTEGTRGLKYEQYF. Here the CDR3 DNA reads TGTGCCAGCACGGAGGGTACGAGGGGGCTTAAGTACGAGCAGTACTTC.

The V and J genes are TRBV4-1 and TRBJ2-6; a weak D match, TRBD1 (6 bases). V dropped 0 bases and J dropped 4 bases, with 16 bases sitting between them. The CDR3 spans 18 residues. Per germline, CDR1 MGHRA and CDR2 YSYEKL. In DNA, the CDR3 is TGCGCCAGCAGCCAAGAAAGGGGGTTGGTTTCCGGGGCCAACGTCCTGACTTTC. It yields the protein CASSQERGLVSGANVLTF.

The chain links TRBV19 to TRBJ2-2; the match to TRBD1 covers 12 bases. Germline loops: CDR1 LNHDA, CDR2 SQIVND (reference sequence). This CDR3 is built from 14 residues. V was clipped by 9 bases and J by 7 bases; unmatched bases: 6. Here the CDR3 DNA reads TGTGCCAGCCGGGACAGGGGGCCGGGCGGGGAGCTGTTTTTT. It codes for CASRDRGPGGELFF. The full variable domain, its missing parts supplied by reference TRBV19 and TRBJ2-2, is DGGITQSPKYLFRKEGQNVTLSCEQNLNHDAMYWYRQDPGQGLRLIYYSQIVNDFQKGDIAEGYSVSREKKESFPLTVTSAQKNPTAFYLCASRDRGPGGELFFGEGSRLTVL.

V is TRBV27 and J is TRBJ1-2, with 8 positions matching TRBD1. The CDR3 runs 14 residues. Germline V gives CDR1 MNHEY, CDR2 SMNVEV (reference sequence). Trimming took 5 bases from V and 4 from J; bases not matched to a gene: 6. The CDR3 loop is CASSPGQASYGYTF. The CDR3, as DNA: TGTGCCAGCAGTCCGGGACAGGCCTCCTATGGCTACACCTTC.

The chain links TRBV19 to TRBJ2-7, with TRBD1 matching 7 bases. V lost 3 bases, J lost 6 bases, and 11 bases stayed unmatched. The germline V gene encodes CDR1 LNHDA and CDR2 SQIVND (reference sequence). CDR3 length: 15 residues. The CDR3, as DNA: TGTGCCAGTAGTATGCCCGGGACAGCAACGTTCGAGCAGTACTTC. Translation: CASSMPGTATFEQYF.

J is TRBJ1-2 and V is TRBV10-2; D is perhaps TRBD1 (5 bases). The CDR3 spans 13 residues. CDR1 and CDR2 (germline): WSHSY, SAAADI. Trimming left V 2 bases short and J 4 bases short, with 8 bases between. The CDR3 DNA follows: TGCGCCAGCAGTGAGCAGGGAGGCTATGGCTACACCTTC. It is translated as CASSEQGGYGYTF.

The chain is built from TRBV6-6 and TRBJ2-7, with 12 bases aligning to TRBD2. V shed 6 bases, J shed 4 bases, and the junction held 7 bases outside the gene matches. The CDR3 spans 15 residues. Germline CDR1 MNHNY, CDR2 SVGAGI (reference sequence). DNA for the CDR3: TGTGCCAGCAGAACAACTAGCGGGGGGTCTTACGAGCAGTACTTC. Protein sequence: CASRTTSGGSYEQYF.

V usage is TRBV2 and J usage is TRBJ2-2; D might be TRBD1 (5 bases). V was pared by 4 bases and J by 7 bases, with 13 bases between. The CDR3 length is 14 residues. Germline V CDR1 and CDR2: SNHLY, FYNNEI. CDR3 amino acids: CASSVIRVGGELFF. The DNA for the CDR3 is TGTGCCAGCAGTGTAATCAGGGTGGGCGGGGAGCTGTTTTTT.

The rearrangement uses TRBV7-6 and TRBJ2-5; 12 bases align to TRBD2. Germline loops: CDR1 SGHVS, CDR2 FNYEAQ. The CDR3 consists of 16 residues. Germline trimming cut 0 bases from V and 2 bases from J; bases unmatched to any gene: 1. CDR3 coding DNA: TGTGCCAGCAGCTTAGCCGGGACTAGCGGGCAAGAGACCCAGTACTTC. As protein: CASSLAGTSGQETQYF.